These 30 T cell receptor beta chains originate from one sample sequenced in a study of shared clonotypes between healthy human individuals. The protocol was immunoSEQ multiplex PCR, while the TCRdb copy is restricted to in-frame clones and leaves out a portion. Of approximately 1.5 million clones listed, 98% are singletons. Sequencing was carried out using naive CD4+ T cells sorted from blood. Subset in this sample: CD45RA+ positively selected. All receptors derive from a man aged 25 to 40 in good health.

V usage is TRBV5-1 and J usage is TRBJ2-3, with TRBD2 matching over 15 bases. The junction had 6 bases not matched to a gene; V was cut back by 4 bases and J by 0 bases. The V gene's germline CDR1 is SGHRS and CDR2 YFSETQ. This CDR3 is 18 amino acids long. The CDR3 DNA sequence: TGCGCCAGCAGCGGGACTAGCGGGAGGCCCCTAAGCACAGATACGCAGTATTTT. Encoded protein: CASSGTSGRPLSTDTQYF.

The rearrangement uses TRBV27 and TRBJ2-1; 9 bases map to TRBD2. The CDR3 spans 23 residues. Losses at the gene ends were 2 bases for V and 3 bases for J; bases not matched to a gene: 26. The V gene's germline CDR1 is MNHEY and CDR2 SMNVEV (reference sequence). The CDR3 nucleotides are TGTGCCAGCAGTTTAACAATTTGGGCCACCACTGGTGGCGGGAGGGTAAACTACAATGAGCAGTTCTTC. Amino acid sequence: CASSLTIWATTGGGRVNYNEQFF.

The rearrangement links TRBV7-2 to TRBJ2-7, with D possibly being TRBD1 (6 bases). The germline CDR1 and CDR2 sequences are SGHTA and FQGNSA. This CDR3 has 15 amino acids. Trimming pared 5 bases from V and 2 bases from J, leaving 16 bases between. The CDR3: CASSTGPQGPYEQYF. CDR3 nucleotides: TGTGCCAGCAGCACAGGGCCCCAGGGACCCTACGAGCAGTACTTC.

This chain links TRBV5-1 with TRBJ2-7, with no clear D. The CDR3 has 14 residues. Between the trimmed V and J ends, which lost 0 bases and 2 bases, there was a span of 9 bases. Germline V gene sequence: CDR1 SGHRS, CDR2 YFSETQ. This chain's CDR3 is CASSLVSATYEQYF. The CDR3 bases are TGCGCCAGCAGCTTGGTGTCGGCAACCTACGAGCAGTACTTC.

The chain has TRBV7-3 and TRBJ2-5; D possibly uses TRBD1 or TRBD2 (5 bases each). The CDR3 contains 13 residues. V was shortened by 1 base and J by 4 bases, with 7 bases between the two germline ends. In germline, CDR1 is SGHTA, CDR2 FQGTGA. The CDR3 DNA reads TGTGCCAGCAGCTTAAGGGGGACAGAGACCCAGTACTTC. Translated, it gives CASSLRGTETQYF.

The CDR3 sequence: CASSEAGLAGAEWNEQFF. DNA for the CDR3: TGTGCCAGCAGTGAAGCGGGACTAGCGGGAGCAGAGTGGAATGAGCAGTTCTTC. The genes are TRBV6-1 and TRBJ2-1, with TRBD2 identical over 14 bases. V gave up 0 bases and J gave up 7 bases; unmatched junction bases: 8. CDR1 is MNHNS and CDR2 is SASEGT in the germline V gene. This CDR3 spans 18 amino acids.

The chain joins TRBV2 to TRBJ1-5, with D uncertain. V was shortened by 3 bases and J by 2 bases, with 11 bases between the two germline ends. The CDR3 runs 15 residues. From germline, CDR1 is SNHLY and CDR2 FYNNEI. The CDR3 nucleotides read TGTGCCAGCAGTGATCGGGTATCGGGCAATCAGCCCCAGCATTTT. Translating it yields CASSDRVSGNQPQHF.

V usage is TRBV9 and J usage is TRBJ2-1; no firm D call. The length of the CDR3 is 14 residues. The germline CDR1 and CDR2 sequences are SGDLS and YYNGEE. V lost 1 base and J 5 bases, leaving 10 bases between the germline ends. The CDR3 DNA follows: TGTGCCAGCAGCGTAAACTCAGCGAACAATGAGCAGTTCTTC. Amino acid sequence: CASSVNSANNEQFF.

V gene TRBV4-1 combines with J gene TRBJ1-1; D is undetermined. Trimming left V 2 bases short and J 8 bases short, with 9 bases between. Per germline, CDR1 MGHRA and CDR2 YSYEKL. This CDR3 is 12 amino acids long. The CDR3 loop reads CASSQTDGEAFF. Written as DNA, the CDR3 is TGCGCCAGCAGCCAAACTGACGGGGAAGCTTTCTTT.

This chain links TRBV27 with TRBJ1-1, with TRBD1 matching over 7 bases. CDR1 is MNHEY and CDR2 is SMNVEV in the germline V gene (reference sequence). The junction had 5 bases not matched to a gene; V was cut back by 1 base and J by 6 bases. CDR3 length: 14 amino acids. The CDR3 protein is CASSLLGGAAEAFF. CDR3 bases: TGTGCCAGCAGTTTATTAGGGGGCGCGGCTGAAGCTTTCTTT.

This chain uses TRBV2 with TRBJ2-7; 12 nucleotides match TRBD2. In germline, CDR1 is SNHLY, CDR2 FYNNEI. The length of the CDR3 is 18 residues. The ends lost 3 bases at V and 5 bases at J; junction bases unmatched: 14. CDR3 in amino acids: CASSDYRLAGGRRDEQYF. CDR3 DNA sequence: TGTGCCAGCAGTGACTATCGGCTAGCGGGAGGGCGCCGCGACGAGCAGTACTTC.

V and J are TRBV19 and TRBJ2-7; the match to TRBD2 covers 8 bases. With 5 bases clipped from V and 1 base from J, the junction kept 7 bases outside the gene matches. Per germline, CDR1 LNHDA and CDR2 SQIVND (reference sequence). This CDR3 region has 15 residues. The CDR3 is CASSYGLASSYEQYF. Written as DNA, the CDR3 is TGTGCCAGTAGTTATGGACTAGCCAGTTCCTACGAGCAGTACTTC.

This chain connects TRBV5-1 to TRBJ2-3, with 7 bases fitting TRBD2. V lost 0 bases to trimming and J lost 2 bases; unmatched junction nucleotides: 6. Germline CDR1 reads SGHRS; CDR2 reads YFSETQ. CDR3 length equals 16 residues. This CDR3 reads CASSLASGTITDTQYF. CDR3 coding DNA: TGCGCCAGCAGCTTGGCCAGCGGGACTATCACAGATACGCAGTATTTT.

The CDR3: CASTGLAGDTGELFF. The CDR3 DNA is TGTGCCAGTACCGGACTAGCGGGAGATACCGGGGAGCTGTTTTTT. The chain employs TRBV19 and TRBJ2-2, with 13 nucleotides matching TRBD2. Germline V gives CDR1 LNHDA, CDR2 SQIVND (reference sequence). V lost 7 bases, J lost 5 bases, and 4 bases stayed unmatched. The CDR3 covers 15 residues.

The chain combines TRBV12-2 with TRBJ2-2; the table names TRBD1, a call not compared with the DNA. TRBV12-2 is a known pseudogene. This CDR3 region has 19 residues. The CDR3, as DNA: TGTGCAAGTCGCTTCCACCCGAAGACAGGGACGGAGCGAGCCGGGGAGCTGTTTTTT. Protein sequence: CASRFHPKTGTERAGELFF.

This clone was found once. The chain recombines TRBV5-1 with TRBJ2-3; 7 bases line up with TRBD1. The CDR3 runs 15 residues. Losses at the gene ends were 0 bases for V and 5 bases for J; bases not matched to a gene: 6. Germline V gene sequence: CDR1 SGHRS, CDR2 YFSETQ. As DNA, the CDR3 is TGCGCCAGCAGCTTGGAAAGGGGGCGGGTAGATACGCAGTATTTT. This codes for CASSLERGRVDTQYF.

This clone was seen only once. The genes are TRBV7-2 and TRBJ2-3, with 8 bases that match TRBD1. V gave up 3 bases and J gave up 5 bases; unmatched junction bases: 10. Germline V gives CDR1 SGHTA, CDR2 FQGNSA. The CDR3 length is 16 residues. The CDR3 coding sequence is TGTGCCAGCAGCTTGGCCGGGACAGGATATGGAGATACGCAGTATTTT. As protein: CASSLAGTGYGDTQYF. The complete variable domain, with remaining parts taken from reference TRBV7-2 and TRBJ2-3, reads GAGVSQSPSNKVTEKGKDVELRCDPISGHTALYWYRQSLGQGLEFLIYFQGNSAPDKSGLPSDRFSAERTGGSVSTLTIQRTQQEDSAVYLCASSLAGTGYGDTQYFGPGTRLTVL.

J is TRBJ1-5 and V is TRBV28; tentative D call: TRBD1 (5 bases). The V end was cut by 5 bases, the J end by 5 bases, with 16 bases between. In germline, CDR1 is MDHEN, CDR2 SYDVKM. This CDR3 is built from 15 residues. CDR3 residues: CASSPPAGPHQPQHF. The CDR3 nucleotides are TGTGCCAGCAGTCCCCCGGCAGGGCCCCATCAGCCCCAGCATTTT.

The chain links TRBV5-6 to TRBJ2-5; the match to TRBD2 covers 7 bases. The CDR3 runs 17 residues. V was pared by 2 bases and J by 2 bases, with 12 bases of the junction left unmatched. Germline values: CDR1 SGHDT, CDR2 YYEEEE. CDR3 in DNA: TGTGCCAGCAGCTTTGGTTTCGGTGCTAGCGGACAAGAGACCCAGTACTTC. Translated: CASSFGFGASGQETQYF. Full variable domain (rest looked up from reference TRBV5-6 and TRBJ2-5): DAGVTQSPTHLIKTRGQQVTLRCSPKSGHDTVSWYQQALGQGPQFIFQYYEEEERQRGNFPDRFSGHQFPNYSSELNVNALLLGDSALYLCASSFGFGASGQETQYFGPGTRLLVL.

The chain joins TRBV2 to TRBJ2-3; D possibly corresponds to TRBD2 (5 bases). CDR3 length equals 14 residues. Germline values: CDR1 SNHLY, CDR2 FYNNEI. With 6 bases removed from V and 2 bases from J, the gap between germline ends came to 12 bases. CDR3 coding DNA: TGTGCCAGCAGGGACTGGGATTACACAGATACGCAGTATTTT. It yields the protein CASRDWDYTDTQYF.

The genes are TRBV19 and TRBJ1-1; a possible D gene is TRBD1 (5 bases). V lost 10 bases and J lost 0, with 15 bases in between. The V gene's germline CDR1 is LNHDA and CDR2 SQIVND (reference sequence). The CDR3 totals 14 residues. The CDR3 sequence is CATCPGTVNTEAFF. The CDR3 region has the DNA TGTGCCACCTGCCCGGGGACCGTGAACACTGAAGCTTTCTTT.

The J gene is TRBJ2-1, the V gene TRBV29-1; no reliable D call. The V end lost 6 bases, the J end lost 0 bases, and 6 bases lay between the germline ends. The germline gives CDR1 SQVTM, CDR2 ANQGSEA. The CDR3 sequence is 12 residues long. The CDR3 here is CSVNPSYNEQFF. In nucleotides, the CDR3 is TGCAGCGTAAATCCCTCCTACAATGAGCAGTTCTTC.

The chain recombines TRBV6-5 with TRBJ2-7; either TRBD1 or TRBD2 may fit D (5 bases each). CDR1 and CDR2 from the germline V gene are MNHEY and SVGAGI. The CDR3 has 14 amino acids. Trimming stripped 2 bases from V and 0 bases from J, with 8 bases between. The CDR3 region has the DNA TGTGCCAGCAGTTACCGGGGCGTCTCCTACGAGCAGTACTTC. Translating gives CASSYRGVSYEQYF.

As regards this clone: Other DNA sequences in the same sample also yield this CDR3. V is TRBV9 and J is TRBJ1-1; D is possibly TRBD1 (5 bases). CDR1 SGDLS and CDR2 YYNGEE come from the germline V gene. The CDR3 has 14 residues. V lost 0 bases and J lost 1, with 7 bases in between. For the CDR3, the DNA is TGTGCCAGCAGCGTAGGGGGGAGGAACACTGAAGCTTTCTTT. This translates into CASSVGGRNTEAFF.

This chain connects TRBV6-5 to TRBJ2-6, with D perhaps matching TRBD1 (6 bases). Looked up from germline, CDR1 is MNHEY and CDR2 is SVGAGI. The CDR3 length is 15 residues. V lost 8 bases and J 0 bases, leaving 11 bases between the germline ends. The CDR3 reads CASRTVLSGANVLTF. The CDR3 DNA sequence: TGTGCCAGCCGGACAGTTCTCTCTGGGGCCAACGTCCTGACTTTC.

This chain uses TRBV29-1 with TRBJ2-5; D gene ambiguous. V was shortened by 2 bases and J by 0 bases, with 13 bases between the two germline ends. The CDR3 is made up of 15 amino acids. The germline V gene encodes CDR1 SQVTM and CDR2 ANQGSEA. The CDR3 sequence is CSVEMWARYQETQYF. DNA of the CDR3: TGCAGCGTTGAAATGTGGGCGCGGTACCAAGAGACCCAGTACTTC.

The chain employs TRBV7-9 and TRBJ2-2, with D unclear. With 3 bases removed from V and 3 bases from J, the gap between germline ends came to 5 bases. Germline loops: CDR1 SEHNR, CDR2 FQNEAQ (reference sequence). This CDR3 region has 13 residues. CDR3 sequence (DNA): TGTGCCAGCAGCTTTAAGTACACCGGGGAGCTGTTTTTT. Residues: CASSFKYTGELFF.

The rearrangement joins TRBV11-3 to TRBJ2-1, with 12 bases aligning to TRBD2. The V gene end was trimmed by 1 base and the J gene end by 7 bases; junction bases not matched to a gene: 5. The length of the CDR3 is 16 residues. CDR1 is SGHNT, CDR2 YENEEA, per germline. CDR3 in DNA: TGTGCCAGCAGCTTAGCTCTAGCGGGAGGGTTTAATGAGCAGTTCTTC. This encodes CASSLALAGGFNEQFF.

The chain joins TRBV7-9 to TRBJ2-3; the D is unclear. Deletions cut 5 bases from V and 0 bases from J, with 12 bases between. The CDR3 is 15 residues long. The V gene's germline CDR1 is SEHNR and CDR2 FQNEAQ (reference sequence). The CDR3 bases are TGTGCCAGCAGCCGCCCAATCGCTAGCACAGATACGCAGTATTTT. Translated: CASSRPIASTDTQYF. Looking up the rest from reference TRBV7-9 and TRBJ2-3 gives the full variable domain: DTGVSQNPRHKITKRGQNVTFRCDPISEHNRLYWYRQTLGQGPEFLTYFQNEAQLEKSRLLSDRFSAERPKGSFSTLEIQRTEQGDSAMYLCASSRPIASTDTQYFGPGTRLTVL.

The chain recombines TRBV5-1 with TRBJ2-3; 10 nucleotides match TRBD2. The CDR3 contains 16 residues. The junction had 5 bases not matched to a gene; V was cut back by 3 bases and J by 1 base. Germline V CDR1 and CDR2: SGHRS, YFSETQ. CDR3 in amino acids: CASSSGTSVGTDTQYF. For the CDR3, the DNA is TGCGCCAGCAGCTCGGGGACTAGCGTAGGCACAGATACGCAGTATTTT.